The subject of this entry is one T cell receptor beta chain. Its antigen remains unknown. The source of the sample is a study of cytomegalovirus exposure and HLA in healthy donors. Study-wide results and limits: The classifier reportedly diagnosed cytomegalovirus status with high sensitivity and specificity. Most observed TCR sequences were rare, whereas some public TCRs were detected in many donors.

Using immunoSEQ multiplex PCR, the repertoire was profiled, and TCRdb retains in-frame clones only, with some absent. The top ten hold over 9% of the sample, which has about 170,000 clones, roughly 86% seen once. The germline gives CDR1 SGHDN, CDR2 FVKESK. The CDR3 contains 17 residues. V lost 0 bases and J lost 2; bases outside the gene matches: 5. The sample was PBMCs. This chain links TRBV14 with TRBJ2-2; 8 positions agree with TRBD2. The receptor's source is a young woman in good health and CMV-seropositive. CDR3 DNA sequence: TGTGCCAGCAGCCAAGAGCCACTAGCGGAAAACACCGGGGAGCTGTTTTTT. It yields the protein CASSQEPLAENTGELFF.